These 2 T cell receptor beta chains were all obtained from the same sample, sequenced in a study of tumor-infiltrating lymphocytes in primary liver carcinoma. From roughly 500 ng total RNA, TCR beta cDNA was generated with a primer in the constant region. What produced the TCR beta libraries was three nested multiplex PCR rounds using slightly modified ARM-PCR. Forward primers for TRBV1-TRBV30 and a C-beta reverse primer served the first two PCR rounds, at about 11 cycles each. TCRdb passed the multiplex PCR reads through MiXCR, listing each CDR3 protein once. The top ten clones hold more than 35% of a sample with about 21,000 distinct CDR3 sequences, approximately 72% of them seen once. The source material, about 19-30 mg of unsorted bulk tissue, was used to co-extract RNA and DNA. Specimen: liver tumor tissue from sampling region 1. The subset was: tumor region T1, superior pole. The source is a middle-aged man with primary liver carcinoma and hepatitis B virus infection.

Regarding this clonotype: Sequence at one end of the junction differs from germline and may be a read error. V gene TRBV11-2 combines with J gene TRBJ2-1; D call uncertain. CDR3 size: 14 residues. Germline CDR1 SGHAT, CDR2 FQNNGV. CDR3 loop: CAISLYRLVSGQFF. As DNA, the CDR3 is TGTGCCATCAGCTTATACCGGCTAGTTAGTGGACAGTTCTTC.

Only a few counts were recorded for this clonotype. As the CDR3 is not closed by the conserved phenylalanine or tryptophan, this likely results from a read error. The chain recombines TRBV11-3 with TRBJ2-1; 14 bases fit TRBD2. CDR3 length: 14 residues. Germline V lookup: CDR1 SGHNT, CDR2 YENEEA. CDR3 loop: CASSRLAGGYEQFL. In nucleotides, the CDR3 is TGTGCTAGCAGCCGACTAGCGGGGGGGTATGAGCAGTTCTTA.